These T cell receptor beta chains were read from a single sample in a study of siplizumab effects on memory and regulatory T cells. Assay used: immunoSEQ multiplex PCR; TCRdb lists only in-frame clones, some missing. Found here are some 100,000 clones, 75% to 95% of them singletons; the top ten hold 2.6%. Sequenced sample: CD4+ T cells sorted from blood. These receptors were taken from a human donor in good health. Some clones in this sample may be carry-over from other donors' samples. Each CDR3 is given with its conserved first and last residue. The D gene is left open where the match is weak.

D	V	length	J	CDR3
NA	TRBV6-6	15	TRBJ1-1	CASSSGLTISTEAFF
NA	TRBV6-6	14	TRBJ2-2	CASSIPGKAGELFF
TRBD1	TRBV28	15	TRBJ1-2	CASSPPGQIFYGYTF
TRBD2	TRBV6-4	18	TRBJ2-2	CASSAGTSGPLRTGELFF
TRBD1	TRBV10-3	14	TRBJ1-4	CAISESIQGVKLFF
NA	TRBV5-1	14	TRBJ2-3	CASSLDTYTDTQYF
NA	TRBV28	16	TRBJ1-5	CASSLLERSDNQPQHF
NA	TRBV5-1	14	TRBJ1-1	CASSLVQEGTEAFF
TRBD1	TRBV2	16	TRBJ1-5	CASSTGTGGVFWPQHF
NA	TRBV7-9	16	TRBJ2-5	CASSLVQLGAAETQYF
TRBD1	TRBV9	16	TRBJ2-3	CASSVTGTGGPDTQYF
NA	TRBV27	14	TRBJ1-5	CASRKTVSNQPQHF
NA	TRBV7-9	16	TRBJ2-2	CASSTRERTDTGELFF
NA	TRBV19	15	TRBJ2-3	CASSQSGTRGDTQYF
NA	TRBV28	17	TRBJ2-4	CASSLSPEGRAKNIQYF
TRBD1	TRBV10-2	13	TRBJ2-3	CASTPGTADTQYF
TRBD1	TRBV6-1	16	TRBJ1-2	CASSDHGTASNYGYTF
NA	TRBV11-3	15	TRBJ2-3	CASSPRRSSTDTQYF
NA	TRBV2	16	TRBJ1-6	CASRRDRSSYNSPLHF
NA	TRBV28	15	TRBJ2-1	CASRRPSISYNEQFF
NA	TRBV6-1	14	TRBJ2-5	CASSEQRAKETQYF
TRBD2	TRBV7-9	17	TRBJ2-1	CASRPLSGRSVSNEQFF
NA	TRBV29-1	10	TRBJ1-1	CSVAKTEAFF
NA	TRBV11-1	15	TRBJ1-1	CASSFSGPGVPRAFF
TRBD2	TRBV19	17	TRBJ2-1	CASSIDRAGGAYNEQFF
NA	TRBV10-2	12	TRBJ2-3	CASNNARDTQYF
NA	TRBV6-6	13	TRBJ1-1	CASSYWMNTEAFF
NA	TRBV5-8	15	TRBJ1-2	CASSLVGLGHYGYTF
TRBD2	TRBV18	14	TRBJ2-1	CASTKGLKGDEQFF
NA	TRBV7-2	13	TRBJ1-2	CASTDGAYYGYTF
TRBD2	TRBV11-2	16	TRBJ2-5	CASSFGLAGVGETQYF
NA	TRBV19	17	TRBJ1-1	CASSIMGGPNKNTEAFF
TRBD1	TRBV7-3	13	TRBJ2-1	CASSFLGDSEQFF
NA	TRBV5-4	15	TRBJ1-5	CASSLGINSNQPQHF
TRBD2	TRBV19	13	TRBJ2-7	CASSTGLVYEQYF
TRBD1	TRBV6-1	14	TRBJ1-1	CASSEGYRGPEAFF
TRBD1	TRBV7-7	14	TRBJ2-5	CASSSPGQFETQYF
TRBD2	TRBV7-9	16	TRBJ2-2	CASTSGLAGGTGELFF
NA	TRBV29-1	10	TRBJ1-2	CSVGGNGYTF
NA	TRBV28	13	TRBJ1-2	CASNLSGTHGYTF
NA	TRBV19	12	TRBJ1-2	CASWWQLDGYTF
NA	TRBV7-3	14	TRBJ2-3	CASSLGVPPDTQYF
NA	TRBV14	16	TRBJ2-7	CASSQDPTGYAREQYF
TRBD2	TRBV29-1	14	TRBJ2-7	CSVSGVAGDYEQYF
NA	TRBV2	13	TRBJ1-1	CASSLDGGTEAFF
TRBD1	TRBV6-5	14	TRBJ2-7	CASRGQTRSYEQYF
TRBD2	TRBV19	15	TRBJ2-7	CATQGTSGSPTEQYF
TRBD1	TRBV19	15	TRBJ1-3	CASSRRQGTRNTIYF
NA	TRBV6-6	15	TRBJ2-7	CASSYSRDFLGEQYF
NA	TRBV7-6	11	TRBJ2-3	CASSFTDTQYF
NA	TRBV6-5	15	TRBJ2-6	CASSSRHGGANVLTF
TRBD1	TRBV19	15	TRBJ2-7	CASSALPGTGSEQYF
NA	TRBV30	14	TRBJ1-2	CAWRGGRGYYGYTF
NA	TRBV5-4	14	TRBJ2-7	CASSSRTSSYEQYF
NA	TRBV5-6	14	TRBJ2-5	CASSLFDRQETQYF
NA	TRBV19	16	TRBJ1-5	CASTPLGRASNQPQHF
NA	TRBV19	14	TRBJ2-2	CATLRGANTGELFF